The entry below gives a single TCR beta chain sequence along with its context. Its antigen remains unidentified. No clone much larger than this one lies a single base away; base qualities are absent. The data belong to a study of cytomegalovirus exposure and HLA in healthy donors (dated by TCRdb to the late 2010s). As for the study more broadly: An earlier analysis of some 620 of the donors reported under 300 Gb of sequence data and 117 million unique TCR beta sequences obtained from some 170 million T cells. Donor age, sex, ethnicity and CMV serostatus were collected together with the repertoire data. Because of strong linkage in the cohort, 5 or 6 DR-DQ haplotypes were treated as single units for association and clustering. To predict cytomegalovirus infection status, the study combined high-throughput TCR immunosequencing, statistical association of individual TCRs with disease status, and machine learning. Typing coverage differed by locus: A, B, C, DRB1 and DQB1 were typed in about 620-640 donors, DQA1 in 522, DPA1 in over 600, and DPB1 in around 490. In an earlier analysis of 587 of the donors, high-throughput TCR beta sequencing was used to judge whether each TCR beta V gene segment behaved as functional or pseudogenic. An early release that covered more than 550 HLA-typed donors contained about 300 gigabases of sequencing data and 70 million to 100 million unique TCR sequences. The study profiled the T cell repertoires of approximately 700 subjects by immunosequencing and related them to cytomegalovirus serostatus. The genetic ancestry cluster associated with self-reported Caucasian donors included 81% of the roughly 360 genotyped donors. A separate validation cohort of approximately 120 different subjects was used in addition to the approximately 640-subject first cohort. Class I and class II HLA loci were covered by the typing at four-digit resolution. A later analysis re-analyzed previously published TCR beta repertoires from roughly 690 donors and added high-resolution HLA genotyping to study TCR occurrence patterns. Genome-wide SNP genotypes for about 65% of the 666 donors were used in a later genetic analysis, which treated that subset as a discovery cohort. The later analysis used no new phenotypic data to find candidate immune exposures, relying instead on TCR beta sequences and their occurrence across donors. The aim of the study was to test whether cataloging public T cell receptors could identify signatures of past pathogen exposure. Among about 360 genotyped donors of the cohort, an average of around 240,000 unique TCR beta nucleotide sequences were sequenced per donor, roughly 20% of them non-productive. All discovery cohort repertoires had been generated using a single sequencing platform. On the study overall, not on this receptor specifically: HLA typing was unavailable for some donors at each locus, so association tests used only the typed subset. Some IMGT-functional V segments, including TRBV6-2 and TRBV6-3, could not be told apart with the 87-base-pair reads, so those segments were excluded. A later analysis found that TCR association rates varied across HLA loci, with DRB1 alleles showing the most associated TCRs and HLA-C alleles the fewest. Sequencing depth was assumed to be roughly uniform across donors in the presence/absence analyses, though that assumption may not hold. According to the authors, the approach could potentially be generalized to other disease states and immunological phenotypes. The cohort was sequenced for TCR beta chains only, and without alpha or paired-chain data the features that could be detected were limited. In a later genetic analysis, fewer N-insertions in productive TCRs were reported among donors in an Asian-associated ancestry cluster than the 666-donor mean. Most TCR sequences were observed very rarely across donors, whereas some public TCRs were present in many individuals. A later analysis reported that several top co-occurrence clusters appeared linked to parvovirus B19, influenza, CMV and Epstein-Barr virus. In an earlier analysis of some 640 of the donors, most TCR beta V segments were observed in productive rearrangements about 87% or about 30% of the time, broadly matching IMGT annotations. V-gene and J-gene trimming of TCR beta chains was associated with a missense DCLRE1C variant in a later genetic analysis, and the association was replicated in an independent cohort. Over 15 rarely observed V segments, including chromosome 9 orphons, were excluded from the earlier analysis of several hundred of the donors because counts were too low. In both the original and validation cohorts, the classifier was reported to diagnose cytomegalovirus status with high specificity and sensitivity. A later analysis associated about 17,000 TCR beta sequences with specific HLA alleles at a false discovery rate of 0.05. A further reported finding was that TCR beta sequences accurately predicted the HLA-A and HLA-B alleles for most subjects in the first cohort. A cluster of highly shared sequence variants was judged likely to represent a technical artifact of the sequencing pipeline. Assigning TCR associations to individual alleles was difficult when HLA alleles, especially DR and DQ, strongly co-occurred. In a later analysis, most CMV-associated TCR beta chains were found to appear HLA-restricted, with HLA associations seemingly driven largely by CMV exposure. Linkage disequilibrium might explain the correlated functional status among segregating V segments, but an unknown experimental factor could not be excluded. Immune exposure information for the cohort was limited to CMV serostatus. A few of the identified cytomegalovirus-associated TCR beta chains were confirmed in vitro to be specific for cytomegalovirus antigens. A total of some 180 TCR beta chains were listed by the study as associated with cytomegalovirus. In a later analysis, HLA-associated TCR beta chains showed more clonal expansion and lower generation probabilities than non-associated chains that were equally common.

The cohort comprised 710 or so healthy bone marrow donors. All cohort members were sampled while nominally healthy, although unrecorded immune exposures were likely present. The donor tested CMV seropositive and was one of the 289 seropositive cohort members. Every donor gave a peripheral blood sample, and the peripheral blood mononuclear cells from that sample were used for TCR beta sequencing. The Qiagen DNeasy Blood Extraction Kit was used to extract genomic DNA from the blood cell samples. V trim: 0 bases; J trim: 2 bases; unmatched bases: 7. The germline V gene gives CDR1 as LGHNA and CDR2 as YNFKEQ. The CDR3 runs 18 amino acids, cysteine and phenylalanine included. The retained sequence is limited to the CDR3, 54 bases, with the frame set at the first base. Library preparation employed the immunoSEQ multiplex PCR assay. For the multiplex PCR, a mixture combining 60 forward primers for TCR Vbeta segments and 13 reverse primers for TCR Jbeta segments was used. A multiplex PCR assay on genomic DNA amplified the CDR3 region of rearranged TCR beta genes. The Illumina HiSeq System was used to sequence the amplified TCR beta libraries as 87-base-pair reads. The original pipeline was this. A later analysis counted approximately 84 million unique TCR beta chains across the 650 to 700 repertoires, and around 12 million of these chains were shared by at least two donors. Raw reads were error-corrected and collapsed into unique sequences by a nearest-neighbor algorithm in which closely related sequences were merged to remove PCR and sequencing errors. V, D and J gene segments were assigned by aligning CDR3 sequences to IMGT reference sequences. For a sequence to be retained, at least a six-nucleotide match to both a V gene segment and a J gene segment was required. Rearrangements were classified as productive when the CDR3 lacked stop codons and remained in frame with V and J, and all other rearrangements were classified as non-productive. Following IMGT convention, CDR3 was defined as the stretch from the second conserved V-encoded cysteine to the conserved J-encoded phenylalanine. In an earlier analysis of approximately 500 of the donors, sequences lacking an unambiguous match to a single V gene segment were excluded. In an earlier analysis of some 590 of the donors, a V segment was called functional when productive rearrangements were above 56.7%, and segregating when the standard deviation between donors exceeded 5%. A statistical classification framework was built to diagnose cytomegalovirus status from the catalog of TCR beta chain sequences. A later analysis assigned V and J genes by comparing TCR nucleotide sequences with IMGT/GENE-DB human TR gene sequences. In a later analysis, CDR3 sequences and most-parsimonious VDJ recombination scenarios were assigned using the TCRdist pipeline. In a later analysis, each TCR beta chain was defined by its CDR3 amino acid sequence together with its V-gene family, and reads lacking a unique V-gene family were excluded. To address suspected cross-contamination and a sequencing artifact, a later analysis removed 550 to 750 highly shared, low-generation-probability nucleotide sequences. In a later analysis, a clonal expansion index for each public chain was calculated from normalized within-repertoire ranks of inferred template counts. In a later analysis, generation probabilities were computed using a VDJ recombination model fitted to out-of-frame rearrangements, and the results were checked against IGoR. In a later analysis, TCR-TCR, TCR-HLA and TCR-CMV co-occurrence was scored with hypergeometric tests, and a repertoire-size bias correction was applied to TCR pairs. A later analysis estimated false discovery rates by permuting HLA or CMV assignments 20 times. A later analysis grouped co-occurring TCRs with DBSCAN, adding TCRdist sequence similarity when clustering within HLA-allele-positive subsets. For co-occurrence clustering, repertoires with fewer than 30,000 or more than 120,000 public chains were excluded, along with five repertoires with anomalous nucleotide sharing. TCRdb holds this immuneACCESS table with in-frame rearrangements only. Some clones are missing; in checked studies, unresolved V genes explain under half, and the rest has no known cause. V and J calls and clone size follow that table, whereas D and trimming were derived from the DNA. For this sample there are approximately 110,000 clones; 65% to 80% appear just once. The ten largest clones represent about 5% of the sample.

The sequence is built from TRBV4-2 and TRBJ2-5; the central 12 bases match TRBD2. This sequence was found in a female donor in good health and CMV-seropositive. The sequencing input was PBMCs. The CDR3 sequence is CASSQDLPTSGGQETQYF. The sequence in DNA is TGTGCCAGCAGCCAAGATCTACCGACTAGCGGGGGTCAAGAGACCCAGTACTTC.